This TCR beta chain was recorded in a study of control samples from healthy donors and cancer patients. CDR1 is SGHKS and CDR2 is YYEKEE in the germline V gene (reference sequence). V dropped 5 bases and J dropped 7 bases, with 9 bases sitting between them. CDR3 size: 11 residues. The assay was immunoSEQ multiplex PCR, and TCRdb's table has in-frame clones only and misses some. The sample contains around 110,000 clones, over 90% of which appear only once. Sequenced: blood. The chain couples TRBV5-5 to TRBJ1-1; D uncertain. The receptor comes from a man aged 25-45 years in good health. The CDR3 spells CASRGRREAFF. The CDR3 DNA reads TGTGCCAGCAGAGGTCGACGTGAAGCTTTCTTT.